The 16 T cell receptor beta chains below come from one sample, sequenced in a study of spatial heterogeneity in lung cancer. TCRdb ran MiXCR on the 5' RACE reads and lists one entry per CDR3 protein. The sample holds just over 70,000 distinct CDR3 sequences; about 8.2% are singletons and the top ten take 1.9%. Time point: blood at routine non-recurrence follow-up after resection. The sample was PBMCs, taken at follow-up. These receptors all stem from a female donor with early-stage non-small cell lung cancer.

This chain connects TRBV5-6 to TRBJ2-5, with 7 bases matching TRBD1. V gave up 3 bases and J gave up 1 base; unmatched junction bases: 6. Germline values: CDR1 SGHDT, CDR2 YYEEEE. The CDR3 covers 15 residues. CDR3 residues: CASSSIRTGQETQYF. The CDR3, as DNA: TGTGCCAGCAGCTCAATTAGGACAGGCCAAGAGACCCAGTACTTC.

The J gene is TRBJ2-1, the V gene TRBV20-1; 13 nucleotides agree with TRBD2. The ends lost 0 bases at V and 8 bases at J; junction bases unmatched: 4. The CDR3 extends over 15 amino acids. Germline-derived CDR1 and CDR2 are DFQATT and SNEGSKA (reference sequence). The CDR3 DNA reads TGCAGTGCTAGAGAACTAGCGGGAGGGGGGCATGAGCAGTTCTTC. Encoded protein: CSARELAGGGHEQFF.

V gene TRBV5-1 combines with J gene TRBJ2-2; TRBD2 matches 12 bases. Germline V gene sequence: CDR1 SGHRS, CDR2 YFSETQ. J lost 5 bases, V lost 3 bases, and 5 bases had no gene match. The CDR3 extends over 16 amino acids. CDR3 nucleotide sequence: TGCGCCAGCAGCTCGACTAGCGGGAGAGGAACCGGGGAGCTGTTTTTT. This sequence encodes CASSSTSGRGTGELFF.

This clonotype was picked up many times. The rearrangement uses TRBV18 and TRBJ2-7; unclear D gene. The V end was cut by 1 base, the J end by 3 bases, with 10 bases between. The CDR3 length is 14 residues. Germline CDR1 is KGHSH and CDR2 is LQKENI. DNA of the CDR3: TGTGCCAGCTCACCACAAAATTTGCACTACGAGCAGTACTTC. It encodes CASSPQNLHYEQYF. Complete variable domain (other parts from reference TRBV18 and TRBJ2-7): NAGVMQNPRHLVRRRGQEARLRCSPMKGHSHVYWYRQLPEEGLKFMVYLQKENIIDESGMPKERFSAEFPKEGPSILRIQQVVRGDSAAYFCASSPQNLHYEQYFGPGTRLTVT.

This clonotype was picked up many times. This chain uses TRBV15 with TRBJ2-1; possibly TRBD2 for D (7 bases). Per the germline V gene, CDR1 is LNHNV and CDR2 is YYDKDF (reference sequence). This CDR3 spans 14 amino acids. Trimming removed 4 bases at V and 7 bases at J, with 14 bases between. CDR3 bases: TGTGCCACCAGCACGGAGCGGGACATAAATGAGCAGTTCTTC. Translated, it gives CATSTERDINEQFF.

This clonotype came up once. A much larger clone differs from this one at a single base, so this may be a read error. This chain uses TRBV28 with TRBJ1-1; 7 bases are a match to TRBD1. Germline V gene lookup returns CDR1 MDHEN and CDR2 SYDVKM. CDR3 length: 14 residues. Here the CDR3 reads CVGRGRGRRTEAFF. The CDR3 nucleotides read TGTGTCGGGAGGGGGCGAGGGAGAAGAACTGAAGCTTTCTTT.

This clonotype was found many times. This sequence joins TRBV18 and TRBJ2-7; unclear D gene. V lost 3 bases and J 3 bases, leaving 9 bases between the germline ends. Germline lookup yields CDR1 KGHSH and CDR2 LQKENI. The CDR3 is 13 amino acids. The CDR3 sequence: CASSPGRSYEQYF. In nucleotides, the CDR3 is TGTGCCAGCTCACCGGGCAGAAGCTACGAGCAGTACTTC. The whole variable domain, remainder taken from reference TRBV18 and TRBJ2-7, is NAGVMQNPRHLVRRRGQEARLRCSPMKGHSHVYWYRQLPEEGLKFMVYLQKENIIDESGMPKERFSAEFPKEGPSILRIQQVVRGDSAAYFCASSPGRSYEQYFGPGTRLTVT.

This clonotype was seen at least ten times. The genes are TRBV29-1 and TRBJ2-2; unclear D gene. The CDR3 spans 11 residues. The V and J ends lost 5 bases and 4 bases respectively, with 5 bases between them. The germline V gene encodes CDR1 SQVTM and CDR2 ANQGSEA. This CDR3 is CSVRLTGELFF. The CDR3 DNA reads as TGCAGCGTTCGCCTCACCGGGGAGCTGTTTTTT.

There are a few counts of this clonotype. J is TRBJ1-5 and V is TRBV7-9; D unresolved. Germline values: CDR1 SEHNR, CDR2 FQNEAQ (reference sequence). V shed 3 bases and J shed 3 bases, with 3 bases lying between them. This CDR3 region has 12 residues. The CDR3: CASSFINQPQHF. CDR3 in DNA: TGTGCCAGCAGCTTCATCAATCAGCCCCAGCATTTT.

This clonotype was seen repeatedly, ten times or more. The J gene is TRBJ2-1, the V gene TRBV7-9; 7 bases are a match to TRBD2. The CDR3 is made up of 16 amino acids. Germline V lookup: CDR1 SEHNR, CDR2 FQNEAQ (reference sequence). The junction had 15 bases not matched to a gene; V was cut back by 5 bases and J by 8 bases. The CDR3 here is CASSPPGTTLSDEQFF. The CDR3 coding sequence is TGTGCCAGCAGCCCGCCCGGGACTACCTTATCGGATGAGCAGTTCTTC.

This clonotype turned up a few times. J is TRBJ2-3 and V is TRBV20-1; D may match TRBD1 or TRBD2 (5 bases each). V gave up 7 bases and J gave up 4 bases, with 18 bases separating them. The CDR3 has 14 residues. Germline lookup yields CDR1 DFQATT and CDR2 SNEGSKA (reference sequence). The CDR3 sequence: CSGKGPPQSDTQYF. In DNA form, the CDR3 reads TGCAGTGGGAAGGGACCACCGCAGTCAGATACGCAGTATTTT.

This clonotype appeared many times. This chain joins TRBV19 and TRBJ2-1, with D unclear. The CDR3 contains 13 residues. Germline assignment: CDR1 LNHDA and CDR2 SQIVND (reference sequence). V lost 5 bases and J 8 bases, leaving 13 bases between the germline ends. The DNA for the CDR3 is TGTGCCAGTAGTTCTTCCCCTGGGTATGAGCAGTTCTTC. It codes for CASSSSPGYEQFF.

The chain carries TRBV12-3 or TRBV12-4 and TRBJ1-1, with D unclear. V was pared by 2 bases and J by 8 bases, with 9 bases between. This CDR3 spans 12 amino acids. The CDR3 spells CASSLSPGEAFF. The CDR3 DNA reads as TGTGCCAGCAGTTTAAGTCCTGGGGAAGCTTTCTTT.

This clonotype was seen ten or more times. V usage is TRBV20-1 and J usage is TRBJ2-7, with D tentatively TRBD1 or TRBD2 (6 bases each). This CDR3 has 14 residues. V dropped 6 bases and J dropped 7 bases, with 22 bases sitting between them. Germline V gene lookup returns CDR1 DFQATT and CDR2 SNEGSKA (reference sequence). The CDR3 coding sequence is TGCAGTGCCAAGAGGGCGGGATTAGGGGGAGAGCAGTACTTC. Protein sequence: CSAKRAGLGGEQYF.

V usage is TRBV28 and J usage is TRBJ2-7; 9 bases are a match to TRBD2. Germline-derived CDR1 and CDR2 are MDHEN and SYDVKM. This CDR3 has 18 amino acids. V trimming: 1 base; J trimming: 6 bases; junction bases outside the gene matches: 16. The CDR3 region has the DNA TGTGCCAGCAGTTTATTGGGGGAGGTTAGCGGGAGCTTAGGCGAGCAGTACTTC. It codes for CASSLLGEVSGSLGEQYF.

The genes are TRBV20-1 and TRBJ2-5, with D possibly being TRBD1 or TRBD2 (5 bases each). Germline CDR1 DFQATT, CDR2 SNEGSKA (reference sequence). V lost 1 base to trimming and J lost 4 bases, with 13 bases between them. The CDR3 loop spans 14 amino acids. In DNA, the CDR3 is TGCAGTGCTAGAGGGGGGACCCACCGAGAGACCCAGTACTTC. It translates to CSARGGTHRETQYF.